This T cell receptor (beta chain) originates from a study of beta chain features in type 1 diabetes. Study summary: Sorted cells examined across all samples numbered around 110,000,000.

The study's findings and limits: There was a possibility that cDNA sequencing over-represented cells with high TCR expression. Insertion counts at VDJ junctions were lower in type 1 diabetes patients, who also showed more deletions there.

Trimming took 4 bases from V and 3 from J, leaving 11 bases between them. The CDR3 length is 13 residues. CDR1 is SGHRS, CDR2 YFSETQ, per germline. The whole isolated RNA underwent reverse transcription, so sequencing captured expressed TCRB transcripts. This table comes from immunoSEQ multiplex PCR, and its TCRdb copy is limited to in-frame clones, with some not included. The sample shows 150,000 or so clones, about 10% of them seen only once. Only a few counts were recorded for this clone. Its antigen is still unknown. This clonotype was obtained from a man aged 18 to 29 in good health. The sequencing input was central memory CD4+ T cells from blood. The chain joins TRBV5-1 to TRBJ2-7, with D maybe TRBD1 (6 bases). This CDR3 is CASSPSGVYEQYF. The CDR3 DNA follows: TGCGCCAGCAGCCCCTCAGGGGTCTACGAGCAGTACTTC.